This TCR beta chain emerged from a study of high-grade serous ovarian cancer treatment subgroups. Study details: Each sample yielded on average roughly 7,000 unique TCR beta rearrangements from around 14,000 reads. General study findings and limits: The analyses considered CDR3 and ignored CDR1 and CDR2. Spatial context was lost because tumors were sequenced in bulk.

Clones were read by immunoSEQ multiplex PCR, and TCRdb kept only the in-frame ones, dropping some. The sample records some 40,000 clones, approximately 81% being singletons. Turning to this clone: Its target is unknown.

V lost 5 bases to trimming and J lost 4 bases, with 19 bases between them. Germline V gene sequence: CDR1 SGHTA, CDR2 FQGNSA. The CDR3 totals 16 residues. Tumor samples were obtained before definitive surgery or chemotherapy. V usage is TRBV7-2 and J usage is TRBJ2-3; a weak D match, TRBD2 (7 bases). The sequence derives from a human donor with high-grade serous ovarian cancer. The sample comprised tumor tissue. The CDR3 region has the DNA TGTGCCAGCAGCCAAGGGGCGGGGGCCGGAGCAGATACGCAGTATTTT. Protein product: CASSQGAGAGADTQYF.